This T cell receptor beta chain was sequenced during a study of vaccination effects on CD4 cells after COVID-19. General study points: There was marked clonal contraction among infection- and vaccine-induced clones late after vaccination.

Remarks on this clone: Its antigen is still unknown.

The repertoire was sequenced with immunoSEQ multiplex PCR; TCRdb's copy has only in-frame clones and lacks some. The sample has 65,000 or so clones; around 69% are singletons. ViraFEST used viral peptide pools to expand antigen-specific CD4+ T cells before sequencing. With roughly 10 days of culture completed, CD4+ T cells were isolated. The healthy vaccine recipients, who had no prior SARS-CoV-2 infection, showed negative nucleocapsid antibodies. The CDR3 consists of 15 residues. Trimming took off 5 bases at V and 1 base at J, with 12 bases between the two ends. Germline V gene lookup returns CDR1 LNHDA and CDR2 SQIVND (reference sequence).

J is TRBJ1-3 and V is TRBV19; the D gene is possibly TRBD1 (6 bases). This receptor was taken from a human donor who received a COVID-19 vaccine. The source material was CD4+ T cells from PBMCs cultured with HCoV-NL63 spike peptides, sampled before COVID-19 vaccination. The CDR3 DNA reads as TGTGCCAGTAGTCGCAACAGGGATTCTGGAAACACCATATATTTT. As protein: CASSRNRDSGNTIYF. Variable domain in full (rest from reference TRBV19 and TRBJ1-3): DGGITQSPKYLFRKEGQNVTLSCEQNLNHDAMYWYRQDPGQGLRLIYYSQIVNDFQKGDIAEGYSVSREKKESFPLTVTSAQKNPTAFYLCASSRNRDSGNTIYFGEGSWLTVV.